These 28 T cell receptor beta chains share one sample of origin, sequenced in a study of tumor-infiltrating lymphocytes in oesophageal squamous cell carcinoma. TCRdb recomputed calls from the PCR reads with MiXCR, one row per CDR3 protein. The data show 13,000 to 15,000 distinct CDR3 sequences, 46% seen once. Sequencing used blood. The receptors originated from a male donor with esophageal squamous cell carcinoma.

This clonotype was picked up one time. The V and J genes are TRBV4-1 and TRBJ2-4, with 9 bases matching TRBD2. The tail of the sequence fits TRBJ2-5 better, so the J call may be wrong. Germline V gives CDR1 MGHRA, CDR2 YSYEKL. The CDR3 is made up of 16 amino acids. In nucleotides, the CDR3 is TGCGCCAGCAGCCAAGTGCGGACTAGCGATCAAGAGACCCAGTACTTC. Protein: CASSQVRTSDQETQYF.

V gene TRBV7-8 combines with J gene TRBJ2-3, with 7 bases matching TRBD1. The length of the CDR3 is 18 residues. V lost 2 bases, J lost 2 bases, and 13 bases stayed unmatched. CDR1 is SGHVS and CDR2 is FQNEAQ in the germline V gene. The CDR3, as DNA: TGTGCCAGCAGCTTACCCGAGACCGGGACAGAATACACAGATACGCAGTATTTT. This codes for CASSLPETGTEYTDTQYF.

The sample holds a few counts of this clonotype. This rearrangement joins TRBV7-4 to TRBJ2-7; tentative D call: TRBD1 (5 bases). The DNA matches TRBJ2-5 better at its end, which makes the J call doubtful. The CDR3 is 14 residues long. Germline lookup yields CDR1 SGHVT and CDR2 SQSDAQ. DNA for the CDR3: TGTGCCAGCAGCTTAACTGAAAGGGGAGAGACCCAGTACTTC. It yields the protein CASSLTERGETQYF.

The V gene is TRBV19, the J gene TRBJ1-1, with unresolved D. The V gene lost 8 bases and the J gene lost 1 base, with 11 bases spanning the gap. Germline V gene data show CDR1 as LNHDA and CDR2 as SQIVND (reference sequence). The CDR3 loop spans 13 amino acids. The CDR3 region has the DNA TGTGCCAGTGATCTCGGTCCGAACACTGAAGCTTTCTTT. Translated: CASDLGPNTEAFF.

The genes are TRBV28 and TRBJ2-1; 8 nucleotides align to TRBD1. The DNA matches TRBJ2-7 better at its end, which makes the J call doubtful. Germline CDR1 and CDR2: MDHEN and SYDVKM. The CDR3 loop spans 15 amino acids. CDR3 amino acids: CASRRQGSFTYEQYF. The CDR3 DNA reads TGTGCCAGCCGAAGACAGGGGTCCTTTACCTACGAGCAGTACTTC.

This clonotype was found a few times. The rearrangement joins TRBV7-2 to TRBJ2-5; no clear D gene. The V and J ends lost 1 base and 3 bases respectively, with 12 bases between them. The CDR3 is made up of 15 amino acids. CDR1 is SGHTA, CDR2 FQGNSA, per germline. The CDR3 here is CASSLGKARKETQYF. CDR3 DNA sequence: TGTGCCAGCAGCTTAGGAAAGGCCCGTAAAGAGACCCAGTACTTC.

The chain combines TRBV19 with TRBJ2-2; 7 positions match TRBD1. CDR3 length equals 18 residues. CDR1 is LNHDA and CDR2 is SQIVND in the germline V gene (reference sequence). V lost 5 bases and J lost 1; bases outside the gene matches: 13. The DNA for the CDR3 is TGTGCCAGTAGTTTGACAGGGAGACGGGGTTGGAACACCGGGGAGCTGTTTTTT. It yields the protein CASSLTGRRGWNTGELFF.

The V gene is TRBV11-2, the J gene TRBJ2-1; 9 positions match TRBD1. The better agreement between TRBJ2-7 and the DNA end casts doubt on the J call. Germline V gene data show CDR1 as SGHAT and CDR2 as FQNNGV. This CDR3 region has 14 residues. CDR3 nucleotides: TGTGCCAGCAGCTCCGGGACAGGGAGCTACGAGCAGTACTTC. It is translated as CASSSGTGSYEQYF.

As regards this clonotype: The junction departs from the called germline gene at one end, perhaps through a read error. The chain couples TRBV10-2 to TRBJ1-1; D unclear. This CDR3 comprises 14 residues. CDR1 WSHSY and CDR2 SAAADI come from the germline V gene. The CDR3 bases are TGCGCCAGCAGTGAAGATGAAATGAACACTGATGCTTTCTTT. It translates to CASSEDEMNTDAFF.

This clonotype was detected many times. The V gene is TRBV5-5, the J gene TRBJ2-1; TRBD2 matches at 9 bases. With 5 bases clipped from V and 9 bases from J, the junction kept 12 bases outside the gene matches. This CDR3 has 15 amino acids. Germline V gene sequence: CDR1 SGHKS, CDR2 YYEKEE (reference sequence). The CDR3 spells CASSLTGTSWTEQFF. The CDR3 nucleotides are TGTGCCAGCAGTTTAACCGGGACTAGCTGGACTGAGCAGTTCTTC. Looking up the rest from reference TRBV5-5 and TRBJ2-1 gives the full variable domain: DAGVTQSPTHLIKTRGQQVTLRCSPISGHKSVSWYQQVLGQGPQFIFQYYEKEERGRGNFPDRFSARQFPNYSSELNVNALLLGDSALYLCASSLTGTSWTEQFFGPGTRLTVL.

This clonotype is medium-sized by share. J is TRBJ2-7 and V is TRBV7-6; D gene unclear. CDR3 length: 13 amino acids. Germline CDR1 is SGHVS and CDR2 is FNYEAQ. Trimming removed 4 bases at V and 0 bases at J, with 7 bases between. The CDR3 reads CASSSQDSYEQYF. The CDR3 DNA reads as TGTGCCAGCAGCTCGCAGGACTCCTACGAGCAGTACTTC.

Remarks on this clonotype: A read error may account for a junction end that differs from germline. This chain connects TRBV7-6 to TRBJ2-5; tentative D call: TRBD2 (5 bases). CDR1 and CDR2 from the germline V gene are SGHVS and FNYEAQ. The CDR3 loop spans 14 amino acids. The DNA for the CDR3 is TGTGCTAGCAGCCCATCGGGGATACAAGAGACCCAGTACTTC. Translation gives CASSPSGIQETQYF.

This clonotype was seen at least ten times. V is TRBV28 and J is TRBJ2-6; 8 bases match TRBD1. Germline loops: CDR1 MDHEN, CDR2 SYDVKM. The CDR3 extends over 18 amino acids. Trimming at V came to 5 bases and at J to 1 base, leaving 10 bases not matched to a gene. The CDR3 sequence: CASSGSGTGLSGANVLTF. The CDR3 DNA follows: TGTGCCAGCAGTGGATCCGGGACAGGCTTATCTGGGGCCAACGTCCTGACTTTC.

The rearrangement joins TRBV7-3 to TRBJ2-3, with 10 bases lining up with TRBD1. The CDR3 is made up of 16 amino acids. J lost 5 bases, V lost 4 bases, and 9 bases had no gene match. Germline CDR1 SGHTA, CDR2 FQGTGA. CDR3 in amino acids: CASSSFRGTGVDTQYF. The CDR3 nucleotides are TGTGCCAGCAGCTCATTCCGAGGGACAGGGGTAGATACGCAGTATTTT.

This clonotype has only a few counts. The rearrangement joins TRBV5-1 to TRBJ2-1; no definite D call. The tail of the sequence fits TRBJ2-7 better, so the J call may be wrong. In germline, CDR1 is SGHRS, CDR2 YFSETQ. The CDR3 sequence is 15 residues long. Here the CDR3 DNA reads TGCGCCAGCAGCTTGGCTCGGAGCTCCTACAATGAGCAGTACTTC. Its protein product is CASSLARSSYNEQYF.

This clonotype was seen more than once but under ten times. The gene calls are TRBV5-1 and TRBJ2-6; D ambiguous. CDR1 is SGHRS, CDR2 YFSETQ, per germline. The CDR3 has 17 amino acids. The V end lost 1 base, the J end lost 0 bases, and 11 bases lay between the germline ends. In DNA form, the CDR3 reads TGCGCCAGCAGCTTGCGGCCCCAGGTCTCTGGGGCCAACGTCCTGACTTTC. As protein: CASSLRPQVSGANVLTF.

Concerning this clonotype: With a much larger clone just one base away, this may be a read error. The chain joins TRBV6-1 to TRBJ2-3; D might be TRBD2 (6 bases). Germline loops: CDR1 MNHNS, CDR2 SASEGT. This CDR3 region has 15 residues. CDR3 region: CASSLDGGRYNEQVF. The CDR3 region has the DNA TGTGCCAGCAGTTTGGATGGGGGGAGGTACAATGAGCAGGTCTTC.

This clonotype came up a few times. The chain couples TRBV7-2 to TRBJ2-7; D unresolved. CDR3 length: 14 amino acids. CDR1 SGHTA and CDR2 FQGNSA come from the germline V gene. Trimming removed 5 bases from V and 4 bases from J, with 15 bases in between. The CDR3 region is CASSPSADGYEQYF. DNA for the CDR3: TGTGCCAGCAGCCCCAGTGCGGATGGTTACGAGCAGTACTTC. Complete variable domain (other parts from reference TRBV7-2 and TRBJ2-7): GAGVSQSPSNKVTEKGKDVELRCDPISGHTALYWYRQSLGQGLEFLIYFQGNSAPDKSGLPSDRFSAERTGGSVSTLTIQRTQQEDSAVYLCASSPSADGYEQYFGPGTRLTVT.

The chain carries TRBV24-1 and TRBJ1-2; D is unclear. V was pared by 3 bases and J by 8 bases, with 12 bases between. The CDR3 is made up of 13 amino acids. Germline CDR1 KGHDR, CDR2 SFDVKD. For the CDR3, the DNA is TGTGCCACCAGTGATACCGCTTTAGGGGGCTACACCTTC. This encodes CATSDTALGGYTF.

The table lists this clonotype with many counts. The chain carries TRBV27 and TRBJ2-1; 13 nucleotides agree with TRBD2. The germline gives CDR1 MNHEY, CDR2 SMNVEV (reference sequence). Trimming removed 5 bases from V and 6 bases from J; junction bases left unmatched: 4. This CDR3 has 15 residues. This CDR3 is CASSLGTSGINEQFF. CDR3 in DNA: TGTGCCAGCAGTCTCGGGACTAGCGGGATCAATGAGCAGTTCTTC.

The rearrangement joins TRBV12-3 or TRBV12-4 to TRBJ1-2; D may be TRBD1 (5 bases). V gave up 7 bases and J gave up 4 bases, with 16 bases separating them. The CDR3 is made up of 14 amino acids. Here the CDR3 reads CASKQEGITYGYTF. CDR3 sequence (DNA): TGTGCCAGCAAACAGGAGGGGATTACCTATGGCTACACCTTC.

The chain has TRBV28 and TRBJ2-5; perhaps TRBD2 as D (6 bases). The DNA end is more similar to TRBJ2-1, so the J call may be wrong. The CDR3 contains 15 residues. The germline V gene encodes CDR1 MDHEN and CDR2 SYDVKM. CDR3 bases: TGTGCCAGCAGTTTAGATTACGGGGGAAACTACGAGCAGTTCTTC. It encodes CASSLDYGGNYEQFF.

This clonotype was detected only a few times. The chain uses TRBV2 and TRBJ1-2; the D gene is possibly TRBD1 (5 bases). Germline CDR1 reads SNHLY; CDR2 reads FYNNEI. The CDR3 contains 14 residues. Trimming removed 4 bases at V and 8 bases at J, with 17 bases between. CDR3 nucleotide sequence: TGTGCCAGCAGTGTTGAGACAGCATCCAGAGGCTACACCTTC. It specifies CASSVETASRGYTF.

This clonotype was detected many times. The chain links TRBV6-1 to TRBJ1-2; no firm D call. The germline CDR1 and CDR2 sequences are MNHNS and SASEGT. Trimming left V 5 bases short and J 5 bases short, with 12 bases between. This CDR3 contains 13 residues. The CDR3 spells CASSFGAGYGYTF. The CDR3 DNA follows: TGTGCCAGCAGTTTCGGAGCGGGGTATGGCTACACCTTC.

The chain has TRBV7-3 and TRBJ2-1; possibly TRBD1 or TRBD2 for D (5 bases each). The J call may not be correct, given that the DNA end is closer to TRBJ2-7. Germline loops: CDR1 SGHTA, CDR2 FQGTGA. The CDR3 totals 17 residues. The CDR3 protein is CASSLFPGTPIYNEQYF. The CDR3, as DNA: TGTGCCAGCAGCTTATTCCCCGGGACCCCTATATACAATGAGCAGTACTTC.

To note about this clonotype: This may be a read error, as it is one base from a much larger clone. The chain carries TRBV11-3 and TRBJ2-6, with 7 bases that match TRBD1. Germline V gene lookup returns CDR1 SGHNT and CDR2 YENEEA. The CDR3 loop spans 16 amino acids. The CDR3 here is CASSSYSGTAYNEHFF. CDR3 coding DNA: TGTGCCAGCAGCTCCTACTCCGGGACAGCTTACAATGAGCATTTCTTC. Filled out from reference TRBV11-3 and TRBJ2-6, the complete variable domain reads EAGVVQSPRYKIIEKKQPVAFWCNPISGHNTLYWYLQNLGQGPELLIRYENEEAVDDSQLPKDRFSAERLKGVDSTLKIQPAELGDSAVYLCASSSYSGTAYNEHFFGAGSRLTVL.

This clonotype was counted only a few times. The chain links TRBV7-6 to TRBJ2-5; D is perhaps TRBD2 (6 bases). Germline CDR1 reads SGHVS; CDR2 reads FNYEAQ. Trimming stripped 5 bases from V and 1 base from J, with 11 bases between. The CDR3 covers 14 residues. Here the CDR3 reads CASSKRAGQETQYF. The CDR3 coding sequence is TGTGCCAGCAGCAAGCGGGCCGGCCAAGAGACCCAGTACTTC.

This clonotype turned up a few times. J is TRBJ2-6 and V is TRBV6-6; D ambiguous. The CDR3 extends over 14 amino acids. Trimming left V 2 bases short and J 0 bases short, with 2 bases between. Germline CDR1 and CDR2: MNHNY and SVGAGI (reference sequence). CDR3 region: CASSYGSGANVLTF. The CDR3 bases are TGTGCCAGCAGTTACGGCTCTGGGGCCAACGTCCTGACTTTC.